This T cell receptor (beta chain) appears in the sequencing data of a study of T cell responses to AZD1222 COVID-19 vaccine. Study as a whole: Researchers grouped second doses given at about 4 or about 12 weeks into one pool.

Study-level findings and limits: Along spike, vaccine-associated CD4 TCRs were found throughout, with dominance at 160-218 and 743-854. Sampled repertoires all dated from after the peak T cell response. Donor demographics were predominantly white British with a female majority; clonal diversity may be underestimated.

Libraries were prepared by immunoSEQ multiplex PCR; TCRdb keeps only in-frame clonotypes and omits some of them. The sample contains 130,000 or so clones, approximately 88% of which appear only once. Regarding this clone: Its antigen remains unknown.

The junction had 19 bases not matched to a gene; V was cut back by 4 bases and J by 7 bases. CDR1 LNHDA and CDR2 SQIVND come from the germline V gene (reference sequence). There are 18 residues in the CDR3. The sequence was collected from an adult in good health. The specimen comprised peripheral blood, sampled on day 0 of AZD1222 vaccination. The chain is built from TRBV19 and TRBJ2-5, with 9 bases that match TRBD2. The CDR3 nucleotides read TGTGCCAGTAGTACCGTCAATACCCGGGGACTAGCCGTAAGGACCCAGTACTTC. Encoded protein: CASSTVNTRGLAVRTQYF.